This TCR beta chain was profiled in a study of cytomegalovirus exposure and HLA in healthy donors (dated by TCRdb to the late 2010s). Regarding the complete study: An earlier analysis of several hundred of the donors reported 250 to 350 Gb of sequence data and 95 million to 130 million unique TCR beta sequences obtained from about 180 million T cells. To predict cytomegalovirus infection status, the study combined high-throughput TCR immunosequencing, statistical association of individual TCRs with disease status, and machine learning. Both class I and class II loci were covered by HLA typing, at four-digit resolution. In addition to the first cohort of 500 to 850 subjects, a separate validation cohort of approximately 130 different subjects was used. About 300 gigabases of sequencing data and approximately 80 million unique TCR sequences were included in an early release covering about 620 HLA-typed donors. The genetic ancestry cluster associated with self-reported Caucasian donors included over 80% of the roughly 400 genotyped donors. Several DR-DQ haplotypes were handled as single units for association and clustering because linkage in the cohort was strong. In an earlier analysis of 587 of the donors, high-throughput TCR beta sequencing was used to judge whether each TCR beta V gene segment behaved as functional or pseudogenic. Rather than drawing on any new phenotypic data, the later analysis identified candidate immune exposures from TCR beta sequences and the way those sequences occurred across donors. All discovery cohort repertoires had been generated on a single sequencing platform. Typing coverage varied by locus: roughly 620-640 donors for A, B, C, DRB1 and DQB1; approximately 520 for DQA1; more than 600 for DPA1; some 470 for DPB1. Alongside the repertoire data, information on donor age, sex, ethnicity and CMV serostatus was compiled. The aim of the study was to test whether cataloging public T cell receptors could identify signatures of past pathogen exposure. In a later genetic analysis, genome-wide SNP genotypes for about 60% of the 666 donors were used, and that subset was treated as a discovery cohort. The study profiled the T cell repertoires of under 700 subjects by immunosequencing and related them to cytomegalovirus serostatus. On average, roughly 240,000 unique TCR beta nucleotide sequences were sequenced per donor among 398 genotyped donors of the cohort, with about 19% of those sequences being non-productive. To study patterns of TCR occurrence, a later analysis re-analyzed previously published TCR beta repertoires from under 750 donors and added high-resolution HLA genotyping. On the study overall, not on this receptor specifically: Most TCR sequences were observed very rarely across donors, whereas some public TCRs were present in many individuals. Strong co-occurrence of HLA alleles, especially DR and DQ, made assigning TCR associations to individual alleles difficult. In a later analysis, some 18,000 TCR beta sequences were associated with specific HLA alleles at a false discovery rate of 0.05. A later analysis found that most CMV-associated TCR beta chains appeared HLA-restricted, with HLA associations seemingly driven largely by CMV exposure. A further reported finding was that TCR beta sequences accurately predicted the HLA-A and HLA-B alleles for most subjects in the first cohort. A later genetic analysis associated a missense DCLRE1C variant with V-gene and J-gene trimming of TCR beta chains, and an independent cohort replicated the association. Approximately 16 rarely observed V segments, including chromosome 9 orphons, were excluded from the earlier analysis of approximately 500 of the donors because counts were too low. Three of the identified cytomegalovirus-associated TCR beta chains were confirmed in vitro to be specific for cytomegalovirus antigens. In a later analysis, the rate of TCR association differed among HLA loci, with DRB1 alleles having the most associated TCRs and HLA-C alleles having the fewest. Some IMGT-functional V segments, including TRBV6-2 and TRBV6-3, could not be distinguished by the 87-base-pair reads and were therefore excluded. Because HLA typing was missing for some donors at each locus, association tests included only the typed subset. A total of around 150 TCR beta chains were listed by the study as associated with cytomegalovirus. Sequencing depth was assumed to be roughly uniform across donors in the presence/absence analyses, though that assumption may not hold. In a later analysis, HLA-associated TCR beta chains were found to be more clonally expanded and to have lower generation probabilities than equally common non-associated chains. A group of highly shared sequence variants was considered likely to be a technical artifact of the sequencing pipeline. The authors suggested that the approach could potentially be generalized to other disease states and immunological phenotypes. A later genetic analysis reported fewer N-insertions in productive TCRs among donors in an Asian-associated ancestry cluster than the approximately 670-donor mean. This cohort had only TCR beta chains sequenced, and the lack of alpha or paired-chain data limited which features could be detected. For the cohort, immune exposure information was limited to CMV serostatus. The classifier was reported to diagnose cytomegalovirus status with high specificity and sensitivity in both the original cohort and the validation cohort. In an earlier analysis of under 600 of the donors, most TCR beta V segments were observed in productive rearrangements about 87% or about 30% of the time, broadly matching IMGT annotations. Correlated functional status among segregating V segments might be attributable to linkage disequilibrium, but an unknown experimental factor could not be ruled out. In a later analysis, several top co-occurrence clusters were reported to appear linked to parvovirus B19, influenza, CMV and Epstein-Barr virus.

Of note for this clone: Its antigen specificity is not known.

The method behind the library was the immunoSEQ multiplex PCR assay. The multiplex PCR relied on a mix of 60 forward primers for TCR Vbeta segments and 13 reverse primers for TCR Jbeta segments. Amplification of the CDR3 region of rearranged TCR beta genes was performed with a multiplex PCR assay on genomic DNA. The amplified TCR beta libraries were sequenced on the Illumina HiSeq System as 87-base-pair reads. The authors' pipeline ran thus. A later analysis counted around 72 million unique TCR beta chains across the 666 repertoires, and 9.5 million to 11 million of these chains were shared by at least two donors. Raw reads were error-corrected and collapsed into unique sequences by a nearest-neighbor algorithm in which closely related sequences were merged to remove PCR and sequencing errors. CDR3 sequences were aligned to IMGT reference sequences to assign V, D and J gene segments. For a sequence to be retained, a match of at least six nucleotides was required to both a V gene segment and a J gene segment. A rearrangement was called productive if the CDR3 had no stop codons and remained in frame with V and J, and every other rearrangement was called non-productive. Following IMGT convention, CDR3 was defined as the stretch from the second conserved V-encoded cysteine to the conserved J-encoded phenylalanine. In an earlier analysis of approximately 590 of the donors, sequences lacking an unambiguous match to a single V gene segment were excluded. In an earlier analysis of around 600 of the donors, V segments were called functional above 56.7% productive rearrangements and were called segregating when the between-donor standard deviation exceeded 5%. A statistical classification framework was built to diagnose cytomegalovirus status from the catalog of TCR beta chain sequences. A later analysis assigned V and J genes by comparing TCR nucleotide sequences with IMGT/GENE-DB human TR gene sequences. In a later analysis, CDR3 sequences and most-parsimonious VDJ recombination scenarios were assigned using the TCRdist pipeline. In a later analysis, every TCR beta chain was defined by the combination of its CDR3 amino acid sequence and its V-gene family, and reads without a unique V-gene family were dropped. To address suspected cross-contamination and a sequencing artifact, a later analysis removed around 600 highly shared, low-generation-probability nucleotide sequences. A later analysis calculated a clonal expansion index for each public chain from normalized within-repertoire ranks of inferred template counts. A later analysis computed generation probabilities with a VDJ recombination model fitted to out-of-frame rearrangements, and checked the results against IGoR. A later analysis scored TCR-TCR, TCR-HLA and TCR-CMV co-occurrence with hypergeometric tests, applying a repertoire-size bias correction to TCR pairs. A later analysis estimated false discovery rates by permuting HLA or CMV assignments 20 times. In a later analysis, co-occurring TCRs were grouped with DBSCAN, and TCRdist sequence similarity was added when clustering was performed within HLA-allele-positive subsets. For co-occurrence clustering, repertoires with fewer than 30,000 or more than 120,000 public chains were excluded, along with five or six repertoires with anomalous nucleotide sharing. Drawn from immuneACCESS, this table holds only the in-frame rearrangements with V and J called that TCRdb kept. Clones are partly lost; checked studies trace under half to an unresolved V gene and leave the rest unexplained. V, J and clone size were drawn from that table, and D and trimming were deduced from the DNA. The data table for this sample lists about 48,000 clones. The ten top clones hold about 6% of the sample.

Trimming removed 6 bases from V and 4 bases from J, leaving 18 bases between the germline ends. The CDR3, from cysteine to phenylalanine, totals 15 residues. Just the 45-base CDR3 DNA is kept, in frame starting at base 1. Reading the germline V gene gives CDR1 MDHEN and CDR2 SYDVKM. The cohort consisted of fewer than 700 healthy bone marrow donors. All cohort members were sampled while nominally healthy, although unrecorded immune exposures were likely present. The donor tested CMV seropositive, placing the donor among the 250 to 350 seropositive members of the cohort. A peripheral blood sample was provided by each donor, and peripheral blood mononuclear cells were used for TCR beta sequencing. The Qiagen DNeasy Blood Extraction Kit was used to extract genomic DNA from the blood cell samples.

This receptor was obtained from a male donor in good health and CMV-seropositive. Sequences were obtained from PBMCs. The V and J segments used are TRBV28 and TRBJ1-2; TRBD1 is perhaps the D gene, given 5 matching bases. In nucleotides, the sequence is TGTGCCAGCAGGCTCACAGGAAGATCACCCTATGGCTACACCTTC. Translated, it gives CASRLTGRSPYGYTF.